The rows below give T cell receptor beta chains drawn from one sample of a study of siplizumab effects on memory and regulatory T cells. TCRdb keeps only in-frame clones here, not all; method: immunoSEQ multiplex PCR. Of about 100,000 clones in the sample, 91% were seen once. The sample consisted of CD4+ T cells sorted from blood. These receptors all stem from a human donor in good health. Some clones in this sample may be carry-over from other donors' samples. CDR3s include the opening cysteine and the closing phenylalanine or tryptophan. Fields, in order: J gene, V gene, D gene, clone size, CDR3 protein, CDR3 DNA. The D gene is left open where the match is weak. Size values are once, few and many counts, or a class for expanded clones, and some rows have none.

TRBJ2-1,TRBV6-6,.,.,CASSYSNNEQFF,TGTGCCAGCAGTTACTCAAATAATGAGCAGTTCTTC
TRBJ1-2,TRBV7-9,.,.,CASSPNSGGYTF,TGTGCCAGCAGCCCGAACAGTGGGGGCTACACCTTC
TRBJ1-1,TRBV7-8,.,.,CASSLVQAEAFF,TGTGCCAGCAGCTTAGTACAAGCTGAAGCTTTCTTT
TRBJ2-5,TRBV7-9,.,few,CASTTAGANQETQYF,TGTGCCAGCACCACAGCAGGGGCCAACCAAGAGACCCAGTACTTC
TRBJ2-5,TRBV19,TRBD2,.,CASSGTSGRASSTETQYF,TGTGCCAGTAGCGGGACTAGCGGGAGGGCCTCCTCTACCGAGACCCAGTACTTC
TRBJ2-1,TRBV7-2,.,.,CASSSGPREQFF,TGTGCCAGCAGCTCGGGACCGCGGGAGCAGTTCTTC
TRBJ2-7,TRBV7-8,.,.,CASSRPGGSASYEQYF,TGTGCCAGCAGCCGCCCTGGGGGTAGCGCCTCCTACGAGCAGTACTTC
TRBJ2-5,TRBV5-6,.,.,CASSVGWGVRETQYF,TGTGCCAGCAGTGTGGGTTGGGGAGTAAGGGAGACCCAGTACTTC
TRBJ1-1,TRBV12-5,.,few,CASGTGQGAFF,TGTGCTAGTGGTACCGGTCAAGGGGCTTTCTTT
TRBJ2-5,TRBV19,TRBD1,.,CACSWGRGLSETQYF,TGTGCCTGCTCTTGGGGCAGGGGGCTGTCGGAGACCCAGTACTTC
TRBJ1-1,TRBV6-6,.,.,CASSYSGGYTEAFF,TGTGCCAGCAGTTACTCGGGGGGTTACACTGAAGCTTTCTTT
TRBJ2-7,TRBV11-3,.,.,CASSLTGRSYEQYF,TGTGCCAGCAGCTTAACGGGACGATCCTACGAGCAGTACTTC
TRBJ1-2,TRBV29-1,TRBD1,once,CSVETGGRVGYTF,TGCAGCGTCGAAACAGGGGGCCGAGTGGGGTACACCTTC
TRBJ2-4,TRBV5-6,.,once,CASSLWLNLAKNIQYF,TGTGCCAGCAGCTTGTGGTTGAACCTAGCCAAAAACATTCAGTACTTC
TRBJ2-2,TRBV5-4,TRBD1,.,CASSFTGAYTGELFF,TGTGCCAGCAGCTTTACAGGGGCTTACACCGGGGAGCTGTTTTTT
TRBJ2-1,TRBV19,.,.,CASSIGLRNEQFF,TGTGCCAGTAGTATCGGCCTACGCAATGAGCAGTTCTTC
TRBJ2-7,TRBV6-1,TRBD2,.,CASRTSGSYEQYF,TGTGCCAGCCGGACTAGCGGCTCCTACGAGCAGTACTTC
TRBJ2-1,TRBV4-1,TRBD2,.,CASSQVGSSGGARNEQFF,TGCGCCAGCAGCCAAGTTGGTTCGAGCGGGGGGGCTAGGAATGAGCAGTTCTTC
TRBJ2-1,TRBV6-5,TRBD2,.,CASSGTGTSSIEQFF,TGTGCCAGCAGTGGGACCGGGACTAGCTCGATTGAGCAGTTCTTC
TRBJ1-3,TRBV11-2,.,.,CASSLEGPIGGNTIYF,TGTGCCAGCAGCTTGGAGGGGCCTATCGGGGGAAACACCATATATTTT
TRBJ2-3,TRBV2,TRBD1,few,CASSGQGTDTQYF,TGTGCCAGCAGTGGACAGGGGACAGATACGCAGTATTTT
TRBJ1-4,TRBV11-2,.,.,CAIPRGALDGEKLFF,TGTGCCATCCCCCGAGGGGCCCTAGATGGCGAAAAACTGTTTTTT
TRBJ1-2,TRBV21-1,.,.,CASSSNGTAYGYTF,TGTGCCAGCAGCTCCAACGGGACGGCCTATGGCTACACCTTC
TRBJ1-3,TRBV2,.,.,CASTYSGNTIYF,TGTGCCAGCACATATTCTGGAAACACCATATATTTT
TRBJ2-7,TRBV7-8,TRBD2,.,CASSLLQRTSWVLEQYF,TGTGCCAGCAGCCTTCTACAAAGGACTAGTTGGGTCCTCGAGCAGTACTTC
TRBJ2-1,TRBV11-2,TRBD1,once,CASSYQTRGEQFF,TGTGCCAGCAGCTACCAGACCAGGGGGGAGCAGTTCTTC
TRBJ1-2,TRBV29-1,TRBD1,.,CSSQGSGNYGYTF,TGCAGCTCACAGGGGAGTGGTAACTATGGCTACACCTTC
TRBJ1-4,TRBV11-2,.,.,CASSSLSPATNEKLFF,TGTGCCAGCAGCTCCCTATCCCCAGCGACTAATGAAAAACTGTTTTTT
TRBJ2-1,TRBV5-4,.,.,CASSLVGADEQFF,TGTGCCAGCAGCTTGGTGGGGGCCGATGAGCAGTTCTTC
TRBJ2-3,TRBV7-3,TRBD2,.,CASSLEVAGGSDTQYF,TGTGCCAGCAGCTTAGAGGTAGCGGGAGGGTCAGATACGCAGTATTTT
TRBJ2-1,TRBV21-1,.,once,CASSKWWWQDEQFF,TGTGCCAGCAGCAAATGGTGGTGGCAGGATGAGCAGTTCTTC
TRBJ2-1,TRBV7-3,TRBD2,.,CASSLELTSGSSYNEQFF,TGTGCCAGCAGCTTAGAGCTTACTAGCGGGAGCTCCTACAATGAGCAGTTCTTC
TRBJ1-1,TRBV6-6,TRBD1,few,CASSDGTVNTEAFF,TGTGCCAGCAGCGACGGGACAGTGAACACTGAAGCTTTCTTT
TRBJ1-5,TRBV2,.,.,CASSQDRTYSNQPQHF,TGTGCCAGCAGTCAAGACAGGACTTATAGCAATCAGCCCCAGCATTTT
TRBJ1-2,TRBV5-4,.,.,CASSLGGGYTF,TGTGCCAGCAGCTTGGGGGGTGGCTACACCTTC